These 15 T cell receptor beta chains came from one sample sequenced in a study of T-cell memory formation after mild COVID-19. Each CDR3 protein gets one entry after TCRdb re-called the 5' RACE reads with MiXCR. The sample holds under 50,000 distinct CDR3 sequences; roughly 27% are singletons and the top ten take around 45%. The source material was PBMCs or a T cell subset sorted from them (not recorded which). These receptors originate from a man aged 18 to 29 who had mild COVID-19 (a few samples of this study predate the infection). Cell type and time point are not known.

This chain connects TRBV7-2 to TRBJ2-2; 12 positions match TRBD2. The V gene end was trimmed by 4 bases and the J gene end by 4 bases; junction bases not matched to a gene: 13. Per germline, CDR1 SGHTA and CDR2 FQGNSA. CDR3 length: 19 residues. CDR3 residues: CASSWPVTSGGLGTGELFF. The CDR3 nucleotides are TGTGCCAGCAGCTGGCCCGTGACTAGCGGGGGCCTCGGCACCGGGGAGCTGTTTTTT.

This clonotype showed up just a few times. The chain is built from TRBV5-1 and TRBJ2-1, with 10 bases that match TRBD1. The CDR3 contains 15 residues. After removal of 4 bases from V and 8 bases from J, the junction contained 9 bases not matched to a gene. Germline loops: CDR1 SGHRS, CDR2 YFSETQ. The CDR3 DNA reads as TGCGCCAGCAGCACAAGGACAGGGGGGCTCGATGAGCAGTTCTTC. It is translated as CASSTRTGGLDEQFF.

CDR3 residues: CASTKFYSGSHTGELFF. DNA of the CDR3: TGTGCCAGCACCAAATTCTACTCCGGGTCCCACACCGGGGAGCTGTTTTTT. The rearrangement uses TRBV12-3 or TRBV12-4 and TRBJ2-2; D uncertain. V was cut by 7 bases and J by 3 bases, with 21 bases left in between. The CDR3 covers 17 residues.

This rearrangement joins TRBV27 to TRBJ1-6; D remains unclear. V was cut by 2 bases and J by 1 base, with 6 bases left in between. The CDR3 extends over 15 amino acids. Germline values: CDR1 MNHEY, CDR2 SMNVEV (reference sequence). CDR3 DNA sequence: TGTGCCAGCAGTTTAAAAGGGTCCTATAATTCACCCCTCCACTTT. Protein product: CASSLKGSYNSPLHF.

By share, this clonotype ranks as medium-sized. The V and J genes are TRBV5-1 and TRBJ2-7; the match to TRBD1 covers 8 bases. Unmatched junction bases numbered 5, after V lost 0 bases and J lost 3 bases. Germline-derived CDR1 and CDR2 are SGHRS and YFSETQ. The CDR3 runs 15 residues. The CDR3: CASSLGGQGHYEQYV. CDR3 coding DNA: TGCGCCAGCAGCTTGGGTGGACAGGGCCACTACGAGCAGTACGTC.

This chain's CDR3 is CASSPPAGLNTGELFF. CDR3 nucleotides: TGTGCCAGCAGCCCACCGGCGGGGCTGAACACCGGGGAGCTGTTTTTT. The chain employs TRBV7-2 and TRBJ2-2; weak D call: TRBD2 (6 bases). The CDR3 runs to 16 residues. Germline CDR1 reads SGHTA; CDR2 reads FQGNSA. The germline V and J ends were trimmed by 5 bases and 1 base, with 14 bases remaining between them.

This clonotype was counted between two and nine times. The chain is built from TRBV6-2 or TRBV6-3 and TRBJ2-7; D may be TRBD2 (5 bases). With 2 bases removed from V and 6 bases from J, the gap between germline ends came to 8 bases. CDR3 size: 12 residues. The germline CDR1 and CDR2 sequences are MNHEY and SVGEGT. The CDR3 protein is CASSYPAGEQYV. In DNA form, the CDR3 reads TGTGCCAGCAGTTACCCTGCGGGCGAGCAGTACGTC.

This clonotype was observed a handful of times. This CDR3 is CASSYSPGATDTQYF. CDR3 nucleotides: TGTGCCAGCAGTTACTCCCCGGGGGCCACAGATACGCAGTATTTT. This sequence joins TRBV6-5 and TRBJ2-3; D tentatively reads TRBD1 or TRBD2 (6 bases each). This CDR3 has 15 amino acids. CDR1 is MNHEY, CDR2 SVGAGI, per germline. Trimming left V 0 bases short and J 2 bases short, with 9 bases between.

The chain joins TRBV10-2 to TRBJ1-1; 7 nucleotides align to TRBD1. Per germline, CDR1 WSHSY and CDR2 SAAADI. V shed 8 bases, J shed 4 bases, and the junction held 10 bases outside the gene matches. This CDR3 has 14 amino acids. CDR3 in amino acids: CASLSRQGRTEAFF. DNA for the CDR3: TGCGCCAGCCTCTCTCGACAGGGACGCACTGAAGCTTTCTTT.

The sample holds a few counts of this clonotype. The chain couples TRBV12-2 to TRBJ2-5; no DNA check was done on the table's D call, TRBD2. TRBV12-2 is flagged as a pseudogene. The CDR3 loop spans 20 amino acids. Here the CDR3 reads CASRKRTGGLAGGREETQYF. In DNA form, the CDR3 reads TGTGCAAGTCGCAAACGCACTGGGGGTCTAGCGGGGGGCCGAGAGGAGACCCAGTACTTC.

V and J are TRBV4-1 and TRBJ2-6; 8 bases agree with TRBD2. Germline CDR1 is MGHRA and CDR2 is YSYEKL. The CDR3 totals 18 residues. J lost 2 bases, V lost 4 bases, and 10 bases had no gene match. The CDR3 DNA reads TGCGCCAGCAGCCTTCCCCGGGAGGGAGGGGCTGGGGCCAACGTCCTGACTTTC. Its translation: CASSLPREGGAGANVLTF.

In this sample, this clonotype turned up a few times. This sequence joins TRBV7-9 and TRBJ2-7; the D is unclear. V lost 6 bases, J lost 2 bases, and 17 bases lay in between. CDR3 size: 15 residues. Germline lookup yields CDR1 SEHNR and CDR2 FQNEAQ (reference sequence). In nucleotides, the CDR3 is TGTGCCAGCAGTCGGACCGGGTCCCCAGCCTACGAGCAGTACTTC. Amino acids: CASSRTGSPAYEQYF.

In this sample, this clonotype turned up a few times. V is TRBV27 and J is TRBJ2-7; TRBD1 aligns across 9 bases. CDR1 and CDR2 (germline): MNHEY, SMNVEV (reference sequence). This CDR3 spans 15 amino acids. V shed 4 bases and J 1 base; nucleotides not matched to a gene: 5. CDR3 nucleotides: TGTGCCAGCAGTTACGGACAGGGGTTGTCCTACGAGCAGTACTTC. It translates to CASSYGQGLSYEQYF.

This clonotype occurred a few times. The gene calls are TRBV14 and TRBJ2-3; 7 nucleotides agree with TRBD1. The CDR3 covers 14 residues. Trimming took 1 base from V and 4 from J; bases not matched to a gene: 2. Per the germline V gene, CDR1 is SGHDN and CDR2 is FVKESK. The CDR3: CASSQVGTADTQYF. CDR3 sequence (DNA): TGTGCCAGCAGCCAAGTGGGGACAGCAGATACGCAGTATTTT.

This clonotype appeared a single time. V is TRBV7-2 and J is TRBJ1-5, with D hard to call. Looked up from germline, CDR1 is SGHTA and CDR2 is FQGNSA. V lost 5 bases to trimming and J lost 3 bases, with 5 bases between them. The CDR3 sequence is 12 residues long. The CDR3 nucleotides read TGTGCCAGCAGCCCCGCCAATCAGCCCCAGCATTTT. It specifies CASSPANQPQHF.